The clone carrying this T cell receptor beta chain occurred a few times. No antigen is known for it. PCR primers comprised 60 Vbeta and 13 Jbeta primers. TCRdb keeps only in-frame clones here, not all; method: immunoSEQ multiplex PCR. The table lists about 170,000 clones, 77% of them singletons. The sample originates from a study of cytomegalovirus exposure and HLA in healthy donors. The length of the CDR3 is 13 residues. V gave up 6 bases and J gave up 2 bases, with 10 bases separating them. Germline CDR1 reads WNHNN; CDR2 reads SYGVQD (reference sequence). General observations from the study: The productive fraction for most TCR beta V segments was about 90% or about 30% in an earlier analysis.

The sample was PBMCs. The origin of this receptor is a woman in her 30s in good health and CMV-seropositive. The V gene is TRBV10-1, the J gene TRBJ1-2, with no clear D. The CDR3 loop is CASRQTLNYGYTF. DNA of the CDR3: TGCGCCAGCAGGCAGACATTAAACTATGGCTACACCTTC.